A single sample gave rise to the 6 T cell receptor beta chains below, sequenced in a study of radiotherapy plus CTLA-4 blockade in lung cancer. Profiled with immunoSEQ multiplex PCR; TCRdb holds only in-frame clones, not every one. The sample shows some 80,000 clones, under 85% of them seen only once. The sequencing used peripheral blood, collected from a patient treated with radiotherapy plus ipilimumab. The receptors here all came from a human donor with non-small cell lung cancer who had stable disease on radiotherapy plus ipilimumab.

The genes are TRBV19 and TRBJ2-7; 10 nucleotides align to TRBD1. The CDR3 totals 14 residues. With 6 bases clipped from V and 7 bases from J, the junction kept 9 bases outside the gene matches. Germline lookup yields CDR1 LNHDA and CDR2 SQIVND (reference sequence). Here the CDR3 reads CASRTGTGASEQYF. For the CDR3, the DNA is TGTGCCAGTAGAACCGGGACAGGGGCCTCTGAGCAGTACTTC.

This chain uses TRBV5-4 with TRBJ2-7; perhaps TRBD2 as D (5 bases). In germline, CDR1 is SGHNT, CDR2 YYREEE (reference sequence). The CDR3 totals 16 residues. Trimming cost V 4 bases and J 0 bases, with 17 bases left between them. CDR3 sequence reads: CASSPTWQGSSYEQYF. The CDR3 nucleotides read TGTGCCAGCAGCCCGACCTGGCAAGGGAGCTCCTACGAGCAGTACTTC.

The chain employs TRBV7-8 and TRBJ1-4; D is unresolved. The CDR3 is 12 residues long. The germline V gene encodes CDR1 SGHVS and CDR2 FQNEAQ. The V end was cut by 7 bases, the J end by 12 bases, with 15 bases between. CDR3 DNA sequence: TGTGCCAGCACCACAAAGGGTGGAGAACTGTTTTTT. It is translated as CASTTKGGELFF.

The chain is built from TRBV27 and TRBJ2-7; 9 bases line up with TRBD2. The CDR3 has 14 amino acids. Trimming cost V 4 bases and J 6 bases; bases outside gene matches: 7. Per the germline V gene, CDR1 is MNHEY and CDR2 is SMNVEV (reference sequence). The CDR3 reads CASSSGLASAEQYF. CDR3 in DNA: TGTGCCAGCAGTTCAGGACTAGCGTCGGCCGAGCAGTACTTC.

The chain carries TRBV14 and TRBJ2-3; TRBD2 matches at 9 bases. After removal of 0 bases from V and 0 bases from J, the junction contained 7 bases not matched to a gene. The germline gives CDR1 SGHDN, CDR2 FVKESK. The CDR3 length is 18 residues. This CDR3 is CASSQDSTSGLSTDTQYF. CDR3 nucleotides: TGTGCCAGCAGCCAAGATAGCACTAGCGGGCTTAGCACAGATACGCAGTATTTT.

This clone was seen just once. This chain uses TRBV6-1 with TRBJ1-1, with 11 bases matching TRBD1. Germline assignment: CDR1 MNHNS and CDR2 SASEGT. The CDR3 has 14 residues. Trimming at V came to 4 bases and at J to 12 bases, leaving 10 bases not matched to a gene. CDR3 nucleotides: TGTGCCAGCAGTGGTCCGGGACAGGGGGGATCAACTTTCTTT. Translation gives CASSGPGQGGSTFF.